The source of this T cell receptor beta chain is a study of blood T cell repertoires in COVID-19. J was trimmed by 0 bases and V by 2 bases; bases with no gene match: 5. Germline values: CDR1 SGHDT, CDR2 YYEEEE. The CDR3 totals 15 residues. In the study's own analysis: Reference gene primers were amplified, and this amplification served to estimate nucleated cell counts. Assay used: immunoSEQ multiplex PCR; TCRdb lists only in-frame clones, some missing. V and J calls and clone size are as listed in that table; D and trimming were resolved from the DNA. Here the sample spans tens of thousands of clones, around 81% being singletons.

The specimen sequenced was peripheral blood. The sequence came from a human donor in a cohort sampled during active COVID-19. This chain links TRBV5-6 with TRBJ2-7; 7 bases align to TRBD1. The CDR3 sequence is CASSFDRASSYEQYF. CDR3 in DNA: TGTGCCAGCAGCTTCGACAGGGCCAGCTCCTACGAGCAGTACTTC.